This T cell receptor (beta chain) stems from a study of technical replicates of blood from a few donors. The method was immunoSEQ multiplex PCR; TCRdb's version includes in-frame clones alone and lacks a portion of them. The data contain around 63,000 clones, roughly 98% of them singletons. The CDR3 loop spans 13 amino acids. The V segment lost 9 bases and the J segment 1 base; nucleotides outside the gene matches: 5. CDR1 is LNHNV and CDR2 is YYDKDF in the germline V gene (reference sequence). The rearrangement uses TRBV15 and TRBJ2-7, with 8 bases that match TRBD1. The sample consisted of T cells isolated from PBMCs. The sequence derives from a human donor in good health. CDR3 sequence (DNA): TGTGCCACGGGACAGGACCTTTCCTACGAGCAGTACTTC. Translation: CATGQDLSYEQYF.